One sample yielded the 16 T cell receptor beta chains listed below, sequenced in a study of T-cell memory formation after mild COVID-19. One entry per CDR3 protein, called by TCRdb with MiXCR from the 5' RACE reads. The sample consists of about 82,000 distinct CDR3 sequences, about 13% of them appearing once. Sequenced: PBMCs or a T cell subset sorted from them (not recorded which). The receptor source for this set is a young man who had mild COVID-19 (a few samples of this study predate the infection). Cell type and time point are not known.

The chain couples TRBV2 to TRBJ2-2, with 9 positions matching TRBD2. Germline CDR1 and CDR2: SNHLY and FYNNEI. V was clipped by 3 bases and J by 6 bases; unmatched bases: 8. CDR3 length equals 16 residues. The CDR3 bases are TGTGCCAGCAGTGATATCAGCGGGGGGTGGGCCGGGGAGCTGTTTTTT. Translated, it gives CASSDISGGWAGELFF.

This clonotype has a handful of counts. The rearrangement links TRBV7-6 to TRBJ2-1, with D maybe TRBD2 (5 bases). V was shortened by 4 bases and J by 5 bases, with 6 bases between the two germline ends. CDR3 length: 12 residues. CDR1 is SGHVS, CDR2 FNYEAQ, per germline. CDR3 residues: CASSSGDNEQFF. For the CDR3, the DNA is TGTGCCAGCAGCTCCGGGGACAATGAGCAGTTCTTC.

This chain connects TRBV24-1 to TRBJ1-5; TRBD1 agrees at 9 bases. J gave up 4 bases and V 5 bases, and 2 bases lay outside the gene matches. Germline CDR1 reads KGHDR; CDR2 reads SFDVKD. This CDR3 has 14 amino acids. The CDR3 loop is CATSVTGGNQPQHF. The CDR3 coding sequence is TGTGCCACCAGTGTGACAGGGGGAAATCAGCCCCAGCATTTT.

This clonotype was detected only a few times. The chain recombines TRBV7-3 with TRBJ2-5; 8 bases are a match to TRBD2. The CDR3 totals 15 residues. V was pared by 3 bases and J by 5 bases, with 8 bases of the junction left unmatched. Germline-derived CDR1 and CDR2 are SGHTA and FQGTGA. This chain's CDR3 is CASSFTGGSGETQYF. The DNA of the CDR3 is TGTGCCAGCAGCTTCACGGGGGGGTCCGGGGAGACCCAGTACTTC.

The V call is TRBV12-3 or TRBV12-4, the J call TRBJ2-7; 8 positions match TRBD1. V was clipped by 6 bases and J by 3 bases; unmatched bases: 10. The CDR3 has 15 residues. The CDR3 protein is CASSWTGLPFYEQYF. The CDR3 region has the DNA TGTGCCAGCAGCTGGACAGGGCTCCCGTTCTACGAGCAGTACTTC.

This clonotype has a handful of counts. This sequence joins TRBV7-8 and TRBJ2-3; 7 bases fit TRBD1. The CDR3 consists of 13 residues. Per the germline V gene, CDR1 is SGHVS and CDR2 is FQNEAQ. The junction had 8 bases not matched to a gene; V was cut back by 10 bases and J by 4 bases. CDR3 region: CATPGQHPDTQYF. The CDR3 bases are TGTGCCACCCCGGGACAGCACCCAGATACGCAGTATTTT.

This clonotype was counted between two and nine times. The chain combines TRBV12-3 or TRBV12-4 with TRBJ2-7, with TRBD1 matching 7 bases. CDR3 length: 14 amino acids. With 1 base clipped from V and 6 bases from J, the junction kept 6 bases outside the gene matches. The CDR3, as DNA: TGTGCCAGCAGTTTAGTGGGACAGCCTTTCGAGCAGTACTTC. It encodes CASSLVGQPFEQYF.

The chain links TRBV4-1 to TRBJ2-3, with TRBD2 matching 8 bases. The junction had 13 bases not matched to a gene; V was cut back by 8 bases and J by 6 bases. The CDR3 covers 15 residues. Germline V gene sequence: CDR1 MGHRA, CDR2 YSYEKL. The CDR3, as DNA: TGCGCCAGCGGACCTTACAGCGGGGGCCGCGATACGCAGTATTTT. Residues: CASGPYSGGRDTQYF.

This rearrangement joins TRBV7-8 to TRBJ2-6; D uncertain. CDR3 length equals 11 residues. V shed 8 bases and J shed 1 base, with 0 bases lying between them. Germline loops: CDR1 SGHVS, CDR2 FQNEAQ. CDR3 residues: CASSGANVLTF. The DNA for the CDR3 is TGTGCCAGCTCTGGGGCCAACGTCCTGACTTTC. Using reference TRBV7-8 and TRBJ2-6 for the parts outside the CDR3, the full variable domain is GAGVSQSPRYKVAKRGQDVALRCDPISGHVSLFWYQQALGQGPEFLTYFQNEAQLDKSGLPSDRFFAERPEGSVSTLKIQRTQQEDSAVYLCASSGANVLTFGAGSRLTVL.

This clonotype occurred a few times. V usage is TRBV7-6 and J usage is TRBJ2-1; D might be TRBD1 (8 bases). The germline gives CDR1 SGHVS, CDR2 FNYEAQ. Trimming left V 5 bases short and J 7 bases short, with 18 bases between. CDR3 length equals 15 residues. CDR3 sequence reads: CASSPTGGGGNEQFF. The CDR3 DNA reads TGTGCCAGCAGCCCCACAGGGGGAGGGGGAAATGAGCAGTTCTTC.

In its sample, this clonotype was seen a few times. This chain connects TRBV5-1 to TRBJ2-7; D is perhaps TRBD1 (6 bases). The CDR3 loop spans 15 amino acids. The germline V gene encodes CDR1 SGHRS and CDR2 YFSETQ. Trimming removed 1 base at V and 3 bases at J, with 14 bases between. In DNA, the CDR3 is TGCGCCAGCAGCTTGTGGGCAGGGGCAAACTACGAGCAGTACGTC. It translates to CASSLWAGANYEQYV.

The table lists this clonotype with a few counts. Here the CDR3 DNA reads TGTGCCAGCAGCACACTAGCGGGACAAGAGACCCAGTACTTC. Its translation: CASSTLAGQETQYF. The rearrangement joins TRBV7-9 to TRBJ2-5; 10 bases fit TRBD2. Per germline, CDR1 SEHNR and CDR2 FQNEAQ (reference sequence). V was clipped by 5 bases and J by 2 bases; unmatched bases: 2. The CDR3 totals 14 residues.

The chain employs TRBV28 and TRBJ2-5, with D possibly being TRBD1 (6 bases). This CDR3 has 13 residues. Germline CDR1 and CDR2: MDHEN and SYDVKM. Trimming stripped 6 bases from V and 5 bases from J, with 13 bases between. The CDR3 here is CASRPTGSETQYF. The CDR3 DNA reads TGTGCCAGCAGACCCACAGGGTCCGAGACCCAGTACTTC.

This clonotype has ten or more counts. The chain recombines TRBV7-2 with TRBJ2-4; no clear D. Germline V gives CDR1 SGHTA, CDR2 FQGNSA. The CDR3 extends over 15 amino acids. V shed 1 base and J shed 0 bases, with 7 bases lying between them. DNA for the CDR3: TGTGCCAGCAGCTTAGTGGCTTTAGCCAAAAACATTCAGTACTTC. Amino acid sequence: CASSLVALAKNIQYF.

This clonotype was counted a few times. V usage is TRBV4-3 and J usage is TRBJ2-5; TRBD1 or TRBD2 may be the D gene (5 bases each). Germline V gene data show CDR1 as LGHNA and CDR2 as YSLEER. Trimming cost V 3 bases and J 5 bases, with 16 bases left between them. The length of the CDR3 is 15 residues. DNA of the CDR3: TGCGCCAGCAGCCAGGGGGTTTCAGCCCGGGAGACCCAGTACTTC. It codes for CASSQGVSARETQYF.

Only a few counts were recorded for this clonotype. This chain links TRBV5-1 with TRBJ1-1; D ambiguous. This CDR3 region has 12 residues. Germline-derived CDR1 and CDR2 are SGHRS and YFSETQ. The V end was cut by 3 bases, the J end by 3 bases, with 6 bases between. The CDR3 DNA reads TGCGCCAGCAGCTCCTGGGACACTGAAGCTTTCTTT. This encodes CASSSWDTEAFF. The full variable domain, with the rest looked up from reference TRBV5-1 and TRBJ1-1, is KAGVTQTPRYLIKTRGQQVTLSCSPISGHRSVSWYQQTPGQGLQFLFEYFSETQRNKGNFPGRFSGRQFSNSRSEMNVSTLELGDSALYLCASSSWDTEAFFGQGTRLTVV.